The rows below give T cell receptor beta chains drawn from one sample of a study of T cells in localized non-small cell lung cancer. The data were produced by immunoSEQ multiplex PCR, yet TCRdb's version contains in-frame clones alone and is incomplete. The profile covers 100,000 to 150,000 clones, with more than 70% appearing a single time and roughly 1.8% taken by the ten largest. Sequenced material: peripheral blood, taken before any cancer treatment. Receptor source: a female donor of 60 years or more with stage I lung adenocarcinoma. Each CDR3 is given with its conserved first and last residue. D genes are given only for firm matches. Clone size appears in some rows only: once, few, many, or a class for an expanded clone.

clone_size j_call d_call v_call cdr3_aa cdr3_nt
once TRBJ1-5 . TRBV2 CASSEEWEDQPQHF TGTGCCAGCAGTGAAGAATGGGAGGATCAGCCCCAGCATTTT
. TRBJ2-7 . TRBV29-1 CSVDRGPYEQYF TGCAGCGTTGACAGGGGCCCCTACGAGCAGTACTTC
. TRBJ1-2 TRBD1 TRBV6-5 CASSYPGQGGGYTF TGTGCCAGCAGTTACCCCGGACAGGGTGGAGGCTACACCTTC
. TRBJ2-7 TRBD1 TRBV7-8 CASRGGGSQGAKQYF TGTGCCAGCAGAGGAGGGGGTTCGCAGGGGGCAAAGCAGTACTTC
. TRBJ2-1 . TRBV6-6 CASSGALSLYNEQFF TGTGCCAGCAGCGGGGCCCTTTCGTTATACAATGAGCAGTTCTTC
. TRBJ1-4 TRBD1 TRBV28 CASTSPTGGDEKLFF TGTGCCAGCACCTCCCCGACAGGGGGAGATGAAAAACTGTTTTTT
. TRBJ1-5 . TRBV6-5 CASSEVEPQHF TGTGCCAGCAGTGAAGTGGAGCCCCAGCATTTT
. TRBJ2-2 TRBD1 TRBV7-3 CASSPPSGGNAGELFF TGTGCCAGCAGCCCACCTTCAGGGGGCAACGCCGGGGAGCTGTTTTTT
. TRBJ2-2 . TRBV27 CASSLGSGDTGELFF TGTGCCAGCAGTTTGGGTAGCGGAGACACCGGGGAGCTGTTTTTT
few TRBJ1-1 TRBD1 TRBV13 CASSFTGDTEAFF TGTGCCAGCAGCTTTACAGGGGACACTGAAGCTTTCTTT
. TRBJ2-1 TRBD2 TRBV10-1 CASSVASGRGEQFF TGCGCCAGCAGTGTTGCTAGCGGGAGAGGTGAGCAGTTCTTC
. TRBJ2-5 TRBD2 TRBV2 CASKGGRNYQETQYF TGTGCCAGCAAGGGCGGGAGGAACTACCAAGAGACCCAGTACTTC
. TRBJ1-1 . TRBV15 CATSREAGALTTEAFF TGTGCCACCAGCAGAGAGGCGGGGGCGCTTACCACTGAAGCTTTCTTT
once TRBJ2-3 . TRBV7-9 CASSLTGKDTQYF TGTGCCAGCAGCTTAACGGGGAAGGATACGCAGTATTTT
. TRBJ2-4 TRBD2 TRBV6-1 CASSAGTSGTGYF TGTGCCAGCAGCGCAGGGACTAGCGGGACGGGATACTTC
once TRBJ2-5 . TRBV21-1 CASSKGGETQYF TGTGCCAGCAGCAAGGGTGGTGAGACCCAGTACTTC
. TRBJ1-4 . TRBV10-3 CATHRSLNEKLFF TGTGCCACCCATCGGTCTCTGAATGAAAAACTGTTTTTT
. TRBJ2-6 . TRBV6-5 CASRQPGANVLTF TGTGCCAGCAGGCAACCTGGGGCCAACGTCCTGACTTTC
few TRBJ1-1 . TRBV2 CASSEDTEAFF TGTGCCAGCAGCGAGGACACTGAAGCTTTCTTT
. TRBJ2-5 TRBD2 TRBV5-4 CASSPGLAEETQYF TGTGCCAGCAGCCCAGGACTAGCGGAAGAGACCCAGTACTTC
. TRBJ2-3 . TRBV10-1 CASSHRQGGTQYF TGCGCCAGCAGCCACCGACAGGGAGGTACGCAGTATTTT
. TRBJ2-1 . TRBV10-3 CAIKPGQSNEQFF TGTGCCATCAAACCCGGACAGAGCAATGAGCAGTTCTTC
. TRBJ2-7 TRBD2 TRBV5-4 CASSRLASTYEQYF TGTGCCAGCAGCCGACTAGCGAGTACCTACGAGCAGTACTTC
. TRBJ2-7 . TRBV29-1 CSVLPLTGNYEQYF TGCAGCGTTCTCCCGTTGACAGGCAACTACGAGCAGTACTTC
few TRBJ1-1 . TRBV2 CASTPGWGRTEAFF TGTGCCAGCACCCCGGGTTGGGGGAGGACTGAAGCTTTCTTT
. TRBJ2-3 . TRBV7-2 CASSAIGAERSTDTQYF TGTGCCAGCAGCGCAATAGGTGCGGAAAGAAGCACAGATACGCAGTATTTT
few TRBJ1-2 TRBD1 TRBV6-5 CASSYSTGGGYTF TGTGCCAGCAGTTACTCGACAGGGGGGGGCTACACCTTC
. TRBJ1-3 . TRBV6-6 CASRFGRSGNTIYF TGTGCCAGCCGATTCGGTCGATCTGGAAACACCATATATTTT
. TRBJ2-3 TRBD2 TRBV10-3 CAISESPLAGGGDTQYF TGTGCCATCAGTGAGTCACCACTAGCGGGAGGGGGAGATACGCAGTATTTT
. TRBJ2-1 TRBD2 TRBV30 CAWSPARTSGSYNEQFF TGTGCCTGGAGTCCGGCCCGAACTAGCGGGAGTTACAATGAGCAGTTCTTC
. TRBJ2-7 TRBD1 TRBV29-1 CSDEDRGKILIYEQYF TGCAGCGATGAGGACAGGGGAAAAATCCTGATCTACGAGCAGTACTTC
. TRBJ2-3 . TRBV7-9 CASSPGGTVNPDTQYF TGTGCCAGCAGCCCAGGGGGGACAGTTAACCCAGATACGCAGTATTTT
once TRBJ2-1 . TRBV6-4 CASSDSYSSHEQFF TGTGCCAGCAGTGACTCGTACTCGTCCCATGAGCAGTTCTTC
. TRBJ1-2 TRBD1 TRBV19 CASSTRQGQSYGYTF TGTGCCAGTAGTACACGACAGGGACAGAGCTATGGCTACACCTTC
. TRBJ2-7 TRBD1 TRBV10-3 CAIKSTGGRYEQYF TGTGCCATCAAGTCGACAGGGGGAAGGTACGAGCAGTACTTC
few TRBJ2-1 TRBD2 TRBV19 CASSIGTSGSDEQFF TGTGCCAGTAGTATCGGGACTAGCGGGAGCGATGAGCAGTTCTTC
. TRBJ2-7 . TRBV18 CASSREGYYEQYF TGTGCCAGCTCACGCGAGGGATACTACGAGCAGTACTTC
. TRBJ2-7 TRBD1 TRBV4-2 CASSQVGGQGGSYEQYF TGTGCCAGCAGCCAAGTGGGAGGACAGGGGGGATCCTACGAGCAGTACTTC
once TRBJ2-2 . TRBV11-2 CASSPPPRRITGELFF TGTGCCAGCAGCCCACCCCCCCGGAGGATCACCGGGGAGCTGTTTTTT
. TRBJ1-3 . TRBV10-3 CAISEAEGNTIYF TGTGCCATCAGTGAGGCTGAGGGAAACACCATATATTTT
. TRBJ1-2 . TRBV5-1 CASSSFDSQTGYTF TGCGCCAGCAGCTCCTTTGACAGCCAGACTGGCTACACCTTC
. TRBJ2-1 . TRBV4-1 CASSQYGASSAYNEQFF TGCGCCAGCAGCCAGTACGGGGCGAGCAGTGCCTACAATGAGCAGTTCTTC
few TRBJ2-1 TRBD1 TRBV9 CASSELGRDREGEQFF TGTGCCAGCAGCGAACTAGGGAGGGACAGGGAAGGTGAGCAGTTCTTC
. TRBJ1-2 TRBD1 TRBV2 CASRSPKTGVNGYTF TGTGCCAGCAGGAGTCCTAAAACAGGGGTAAATGGCTACACCTTC
once TRBJ2-7 . TRBV4-2 CASSQDTVREREQYF TGTGCCAGCAGCCAAGATACTGTCCGGGAGAGAGAGCAGTACTTC
. TRBJ2-7 . TRBV11-2 CASSSLTRRAAYEQYF TGTGCCAGCAGCTCCCTGACTAGGAGAGCTGCCTACGAGCAGTACTTC
. TRBJ2-3 . TRBV6-7 CASSYSFGGTDTQYF TGTGCCAGCAGTTACTCCTTCGGGGGCACAGATACGCAGTATTTT
. TRBJ2-3 . TRBV11-2 CASSSSGRDTDTQYF TGTGCCAGCAGCTCCTCCGGGCGGGACACAGATACGCAGTATTTT
once TRBJ1-1 . TRBV5-1 CASSSGVRGEAFF TGCGCCAGCAGCTCCGGGGTGAGGGGTGAAGCTTTCTTT
. TRBJ2-2 TRBD2 TRBV2 CASSDLAGGSYTGELFF TGTGCCAGCAGTGACCTAGCGGGAGGGTCCTACACCGGGGAGCTGTTTTTT
. TRBJ2-7 TRBD1 TRBV6-5 CASSYSGQGILYEQYF TGTGCCAGCAGTTACTCCGGACAGGGAATTTTGTACGAGCAGTACTTC
. TRBJ2-1 . TRBV4-1 CASSQERVWPLDEQFF TGCGCCAGCAGCCAAGAACGGGTCTGGCCACTCGATGAGCAGTTCTTC
. TRBJ2-2 TRBD2 TRBV7-9 CASSRTGAGGNTGELFF TGTGCCAGCAGCCGCACCGGAGCGGGAGGGAACACCGGGGAGCTGTTTTTT
. TRBJ1-2 . TRBV28 CASSFRNRALKVVGYTF TGTGCCAGCAGTTTCAGGAACAGGGCCTTGAAAGTCGTTGGCTACACCTTC
. TRBJ1-5 . TRBV6-6 CASSYGAGWDQPQHF TGTGCCAGCAGTTACGGGGCAGGGTGGGATCAGCCCCAGCATTTT
. TRBJ2-1 . TRBV5-6 CASSDQAIEQFF TGTGCCAGCAGCGACCAGGCGATCGAGCAGTTCTTC
once TRBJ2-3 TRBD1 TRBV29-1 CSVDRGHTDTQYF TGCAGCGTGGACAGGGGGCACACAGATACGCAGTATTTT
once TRBJ2-1 . TRBV28 CASSFWGPNEQFF TGTGCCAGCAGTTTTTGGGGACCCAATGAGCAGTTCTTC
. TRBJ2-7 . TRBV6-1 CASRTMGSVPQYF TGTGCCAGCAGGACCATGGGCAGCGTCCCGCAGTACTTC
. TRBJ1-2 TRBD1 TRBV29-1 CSVGGDRDAYGYTF TGCAGCGTGGGGGGGGACAGGGACGCCTATGGCTACACCTTC